This TCR beta chain was observed in a study of CD8 T cells in ankylosing spondylitis. In germline, CDR1 is SGDLS, CDR2 YYNGEE. The CDR3 is 20 amino acids. V dropped 0 bases and J dropped 0; count of bases not matched to a gene: 10. TCRdb reprocessed the 5' RACE reads with MiXCR, giving one entry per CDR3 protein. The repertoire holds 250,000 to 350,000 distinct CDR3 sequences, with over 15% as singletons. Sequenced input: blood, either unsorted or a sorted T cell fraction (not recorded which). The chain carries TRBV9 and TRBJ2-1, with TRBD2 matching 12 bases. The TCR comes from a male donor with ankylosing spondylitis or in good health (not recorded which). The CDR3 coding sequence is TGTGCCAGCAGCGTAGGCAGGGGACTAGCGGGTATGAGCTCCTACAATGAGCAGTTCTTC. Protein product: CASSVGRGLAGMSSYNEQFF.